Each of the 8 T cell receptor beta chains below was sequenced from the same sample in a study of tumor-infiltrating lymphocytes in primary liver carcinoma. Reverse transcription of about 500 ng total RNA with a constant-region primer produced TCR beta cDNA. Three nested multiplex PCR rounds, a slightly modified ARM-PCR, produced the libraries for TCR beta. With TRBV1-TRBV30 forward primers and a C-beta reverse primer, the first two PCR rounds were run for around 10 cycles each. In TCRdb, the multiplex PCR reads were re-called with MiXCR into one record per CDR3 protein. The table shows 310,000 or so distinct CDR3 sequences, with around 50% occurring only once. Blood RNA was derived from unsorted whole blood, and germline DNA was extracted too. The material sequenced was peripheral blood. The receptors stem from a woman aged 30 to 39 with primary liver carcinoma and hepatitis B virus infection.

This sequence joins TRBV28 and TRBJ2-3; weak D call: TRBD1 (7 bases). The ends were cut back, 6 bases at V and 2 bases at J, with 21 bases in the middle. Germline V CDR1 and CDR2: MDHEN, SYDVKM. This CDR3 is built from 17 residues. CDR3: CASRPGGGPLTTDTQYF. In DNA form, the CDR3 reads TGTGCCAGCAGGCCAGGGGGAGGTCCACTCACCACAGATACGCAGTATTTT.

As for this clonotype: The junction departs from the called germline gene at one end, perhaps through a read error. The chain links TRBV28 to TRBJ1-6; D is possibly TRBD1 (5 bases). Looked up from germline, CDR1 is MDHEN and CDR2 is SYDVKM. The length of the CDR3 is 12 residues. CDR3 sequence reads: CASTWGESPPHF. The CDR3 nucleotides are TGTGCCAGCACTTGGGGGGAGTCACCCCCCCACTTT.

This clonotype has a handful of counts. This may arise from a read error, as a much more abundant clone is one base away. V is TRBV29-1 and J is TRBJ2-3; 7 nucleotides line up with TRBD1. Germline V gives CDR1 SQVTM, CDR2 ANQGSEA. This CDR3 contains 13 residues. The CDR3 DNA is TGCAGCGTAGGAGACAGGGTCACAGATACGCGGTATTTT. Translated, it gives CSVGDRVTDTRYF.

This clonotype was counted a single time. This chain uses TRBV29-1 with TRBJ2-3; unclear D gene. Germline CDR1 reads SQVTM; CDR2 reads ANQGSEA. This CDR3 spans 14 amino acids. Here the CDR3 reads CGTSSGEFTDTQYF. CDR3 nucleotide sequence: TGCGGCACCAGCAGTGGGGAATTTACAGATACGCAGTATTTT.

Ten or more counts support this clonotype. The chain couples TRBV6-6 to TRBJ2-1; 14 positions match TRBD2. The V gene's germline CDR1 is MNHNY and CDR2 SVGAGI (reference sequence). The J segment lost 3 bases and the V segment lost 5 bases, leaving 3 bases of the junction unmatched. The CDR3 is made up of 16 amino acids. The CDR3 DNA is TGTGCCAGCAGTCGACTAGCGGGAGGGGTCTACAATGAGCAGTTCTTC. The encoded protein is CASSRLAGGVYNEQFF.

As concerns this clonotype: The junction departs from the called germline gene at one end, perhaps through a read error. This chain uses TRBV29-1 with TRBJ2-5, with 8 bases that match TRBD2. This CDR3 contains 17 residues. Germline CDR1 reads SQVTM; CDR2 reads ANQGSEA. The CDR3 here is CNVELIFFGLAQVTQYF. The CDR3 DNA reads TGCAACGTTGAGTTAATATTTTTTGGACTAGCTCAGGTGACCCAGTACTTC.

This chain joins TRBV19 and TRBJ2-5; TRBD2 might be the D (6 bases). This CDR3 has 16 amino acids. The ends were cut back, 4 bases at V and 4 bases at J, with 19 bases in the middle. The germline gives CDR1 LNHDA, CDR2 SQIVND (reference sequence). The CDR3 coding sequence is TGTGCCAGTAGTACGGTAGCGGAAGGCTCCGGAGAGACCCAGTACTTC. Encoded protein: CASSTVAEGSGETQYF. Complete variable domain (other parts from reference TRBV19 and TRBJ2-5): DGGITQSPKYLFRKEGQNVTLSCEQNLNHDAMYWYRQDPGQGLRLIYYSQIVNDFQKGDIAEGYSVSREKKESFPLTVTSAQKNPTAFYLCASSTVAEGSGETQYFGPGTRLLVL.

This clonotype has only a few counts. This chain joins TRBV6-6 and TRBJ1-5, with unresolved D. The CDR3 runs to 13 residues. Trimming removed 10 bases at V and 5 bases at J, with 15 bases between. Germline CDR1 and CDR2: MNHNY and SVGAGI (reference sequence). The CDR3 coding sequence is TGTGCCACAATTACAGCTGCCGATCAGCCCCAGCATTTT. The encoded protein is CATITAADQPQHF.